These 14 T cell receptor beta chains share one sample of origin, sequenced in a study of T cell responses to AZD1222 COVID-19 vaccine (dated by TCRdb to the early 2020s). Libraries were made using the immunoSEQ multiplex PCR assay. TCRdb took over this immuneACCESS table, retaining in-frame rearrangements with V and J assigned. Such tables are incomplete; in checked studies, under half of the missing clones stem from an unresolved V gene, and the remainder is unexplained. The sample contains 120,000 or so clones, 90% of them found a single time. The ten largest clones capture roughly 7.8% of the sample. The intended sense of this specimen's time point label: baseline before first vaccination. Sample: peripheral blood, taken on day 0 of AZD1222 vaccination. The receptor source for this set is an adult in good health.

This chain links TRBV5-6 with TRBJ2-3; D ambiguous. CDR1 is SGHDT, CDR2 YYEEEE, per germline. The length of the CDR3 is 15 residues. V lost 0 bases and J lost 2, with 10 bases in between. The CDR3 coding sequence is TGTGCCAGCAGCTTGGCCGTGGGATTCACAGATACGCAGTATTTT. Amino acid sequence: CASSLAVGFTDTQYF.

The genes are TRBV6-1 and TRBJ1-1, with 9 bases that match TRBD1. Germline loops: CDR1 MNHNS, CDR2 SASEGT. The CDR3 consists of 14 residues. The V segment lost 0 bases and the J segment 9 bases; nucleotides outside the gene matches: 5. The CDR3 DNA sequence: TGTGCCAGCAGTGAAGCGGGTGGGACAGGGAAAGCTTTCTTT. Translating gives CASSEAGGTGKAFF.

V usage is TRBV5-4 and J usage is TRBJ2-4; 8 nucleotides match TRBD2. V shed 5 bases and J 3 bases; nucleotides not matched to a gene: 4. Germline V gene sequence: CDR1 SGHNT, CDR2 YYREEE (reference sequence). The CDR3 sequence is 14 residues long. CDR3 DNA sequence: TGTGCCAGCAGGCCGGGAGGGGACAAAAACATTCAGTACTTC. It encodes CASRPGGDKNIQYF.

The CDR3 region is CASSSRTSGSNEQFF. CDR3 bases: TGTGCCAGCAGTTCTCGGACTAGCGGGAGCAATGAGCAGTTCTTC. V usage is TRBV9 and J usage is TRBJ2-1, with TRBD2 matching over 13 bases. Germline V gene lookup returns CDR1 SGDLS and CDR2 YYNGEE. CDR3 length: 15 residues. V lost 5 bases and J lost 6; bases outside the gene matches: 5.

As DNA, the CDR3 is TGTGCCATCAGTGAGAGCACAGATACGCAGTATTTT. Its translation is CAISESTDTQYF. The V and J genes are TRBV10-3 and TRBJ2-3; D remains ambiguous. Per germline, CDR1 ENHRY and CDR2 SYGVKD. Trimming took off 2 bases at V and 0 bases at J, with 0 bases between the two ends. The CDR3 contains 12 residues.

J is TRBJ2-2 and V is TRBV30, with 7 bases aligning to TRBD2. The germline CDR1 and CDR2 sequences are GTSNPN and SVGIG (reference sequence). The CDR3 is 12 residues long. The ends lost 3 bases at V and 7 bases at J; junction bases unmatched: 2. This CDR3 is CAWRASGGELFF. The DNA for the CDR3 is TGTGCCTGGAGAGCTAGCGGCGGGGAGCTGTTTTTT.

V and J are TRBV12-3 or TRBV12-4 and TRBJ1-5; TRBD1 is a possible D gene (5 bases). This CDR3 comprises 12 residues. The V gene lost 7 bases and the J gene lost 6 bases, with 10 bases spanning the gap. CDR3 bases: TGTGCCAGCACCATGGGGGGTCAGCCCCAGCATTTT. Its translation: CASTMGGQPQHF.

The gene calls are TRBV10-3 and TRBJ2-7; 10 positions match TRBD1. The V gene's germline CDR1 is ENHRY and CDR2 SYGVKD. The CDR3 is made up of 15 amino acids. V lost 4 bases, J lost 5 bases, and 8 bases stayed unmatched. Here the CDR3 reads CAISAGRQGADEQYF. In nucleotides, the CDR3 is TGTGCCATCAGTGCGGGGAGACAGGGGGCCGACGAGCAGTACTTC.

The J gene is TRBJ1-1, the V gene TRBV28; 8 bases align to TRBD1. Trimming at V came to 1 base and at J to 0 bases, leaving 4 bases not matched to a gene. This CDR3 comprises 16 residues. Germline V lookup: CDR1 MDHEN, CDR2 SYDVKM. CDR3 sequence reads: CASSLSGQGMNTEAFF. DNA of the CDR3: TGTGCCAGCAGTTTATCCGGACAGGGAATGAACACTGAAGCTTTCTTT.

The genes are TRBV27 and TRBJ1-5; 7 bases map to TRBD1. The length of the CDR3 is 14 residues. From germline, CDR1 is MNHEY and CDR2 SMNVEV (reference sequence). Losses at the gene ends were 6 bases for V and 1 base for J; bases not matched to a gene: 3. The CDR3 here is CASRLQGSNQPQHF. In DNA form, the CDR3 reads TGTGCCAGCAGGTTACAGGGGAGCAATCAGCCCCAGCATTTT.

V gene TRBV28 combines with J gene TRBJ1-5; no clear D gene. V shed 6 bases and J shed 0 bases, with 9 bases lying between them. Germline values: CDR1 MDHEN, CDR2 SYDVKM. The CDR3 spans 14 residues. The CDR3 region is CASRRTYSNQPQHF. CDR3 coding DNA: TGTGCCAGCAGGCGGACGTATAGCAATCAGCCCCAGCATTTT.

The chain carries TRBV29-1 and TRBJ2-5, with 7 bases lining up with TRBD1. Germline trimming cut 4 bases from V and 0 bases from J; bases unmatched to any gene: 5. This CDR3 is built from 14 residues. Germline V gene lookup returns CDR1 SQVTM and CDR2 ANQGSEA. The CDR3 spells CSVGWDSNQETQYF. In nucleotides, the CDR3 is TGCAGCGTTGGTTGGGACAGTAACCAAGAGACCCAGTACTTC.

The V call is TRBV4-2, the J call TRBJ1-1; D is ambiguous. V was trimmed by 1 base and J by 1 base, leaving 10 bases between them. The germline V gene has CDR1 LGHNA and CDR2 YNFKEQ. The CDR3 runs to 15 residues. The CDR3 DNA is TGTGCCAGCAGCCAAGGGGGTCTTTCGAACACTGAAGCTTTCTTT. Its protein product is CASSQGGLSNTEAFF.

V gene TRBV6-2 or TRBV6-3 combines with J gene TRBJ2-7; 8 bases are shared with TRBD1. Trimming cost V 5 bases and J 4 bases; bases outside gene matches: 10. Germline CDR1 and CDR2: MNHEY and SVGEGT. There are 15 residues in the CDR3. Written as DNA, the CDR3 is TGTGCCAGCAGTGGGAGAGGGACAGGTACTTACGAGCAGTACTTC. This translates into CASSGRGTGTYEQYF.